These T cell receptor beta chains were read from a single sample in a study of regulatory dendritic cells for organ transplantation. Their recognized antigens are unknown. The protocol was immunoSEQ multiplex PCR, while the TCRdb copy is restricted to in-frame clones and leaves out a portion. The sample shows 9,500 to 15,000 clones, around 62% of them seen only once. The sample taken for sequencing was naive CD8+ T cells from blood cultured with dendritic cells. Receptors originate from a human donor in good health. The CDR3 runs from the conserved cysteine through the conserved F or W. A D gene is named only where the DNA matches it firmly. Some rows have no size entry. The others give once, few or many, or a class for an expanded clone.

cdr3_nt | cdr3_aa | d_call | j_call | v_call | clone_size
TGCGCCAGCAGCCAAGAGGAGGGGAATGGTGACACCATATATTTT | CASSQEEGNGDTIYF | - | TRBJ1-3 | TRBV4-1 | -
TGCAGCGCAATCGGGTCGACCGGGGAGCTGTTTTTT | CSAIGSTGELFF | - | TRBJ2-2 | TRBV29-1 | -
TGTGCCAGCAGGGTACGCGGGGGGAGCACAGATACGCAGTATTTT | CASRVRGGSTDTQYF | TRBD2 | TRBJ2-3 | TRBV6-6 | -
TGTGCCAGCAGTTCAGGACAGTTCCCCACCGGGGAGCTGTTTTTT | CASSSGQFPTGELFF | - | TRBJ2-2 | TRBV27 | -
TGTGCCAGCAGCTTAGAGGGGAGGTACGAGCAGTACTTC | CASSLEGRYEQYF | - | TRBJ2-7 | TRBV5-5 | -
TGTGCCAGCAGCTTAGCAGGGGACCTGATCGCTTTCTTT | CASSLAGDLIAFF | - | TRBJ1-1 | TRBV5-6 | -
TGTGCCAGCAGCTTGGGAGGGGAAAAACTGTTTTTT | CASSLGGEKLFF | - | TRBJ1-4 | TRBV5-5 | -
TGTGCCAGCCTAGAGGGTAACGAGGATACGCAGTATTTT | CASLEGNEDTQYF | - | TRBJ2-3 | TRBV6-6 | -
TGTGCCAGCAGCTCAGGGGACAATGAGCAGTTCTTC | CASSSGDNEQFF | - | TRBJ2-1 | TRBV7-9 | -
TGTGCCAGCAGCTTAGGGACAGGGGGTTACGAGCAGTACTTC | CASSLGTGGYEQYF | TRBD1 | TRBJ2-7 | TRBV13 | few
TGTGCCAGCAGCTTAGAACTCCTGAGGACTGAAGCTTTCTTT | CASSLELLRTEAFF | - | TRBJ1-1 | TRBV7-9 | -
TGCGCCAGCACCGAGGGTACGACGGGCACTGAAGCTTTCTTT | CASTEGTTGTEAFF | - | TRBJ1-1 | TRBV4-3 | -
TGTGCCAGCAGATCTCTCTGGACAGGGGATGAGCAGTTCTTC | CASRSLWTGDEQFF | TRBD1 | TRBJ2-1 | TRBV6-5 | few
TGTGCCAGCAGCTTATCAGGGGGTGGTAAGGAGACCCAGTACTTC | CASSLSGGGKETQYF | TRBD1 | TRBJ2-5 | TRBV13 | few
TGTGCCAGCAGTTACCAAAGTTGGGGGGGGCGTGAGCAGTTCTTC | CASSYQSWGGREQFF | - | TRBJ2-1 | TRBV6-5 | -
TGTGCCAGCTCCGTTAGCGGCACTGAAGCTTTCTTT | CASSVSGTEAFF | - | TRBJ1-1 | TRBV6-5 | -
TGTGCCAGCAGTCCAGGGACACTAGGCTATGGCTACACCTTC | CASSPGTLGYGYTF | - | TRBJ1-2 | TRBV27 | -
TGCGCCAGCAGCCAAGATTTGGAGGGAACCTACACAGATACGCAGTATTTT | CASSQDLEGTYTDTQYF | - | TRBJ2-3 | TRBV4-3 | few
TGTGCCAGCGGGGGGGGGTATAATTCACCCCTCCACTTT | CASGGGYNSPLHF | - | TRBJ1-6 | TRBV27 | -
TGTGCCAGCTCACCACTGGGCTTTGATCCCCAGCATTTT | CASSPLGFDPQHF | - | TRBJ1-5 | TRBV18 | -
TGTGCCAGTAGTCGGGCAGGGCCTTTCACAGATACGCAGTATTTT | CASSRAGPFTDTQYF | - | TRBJ2-3 | TRBV19 | once
TGCGCCAGCAGCCAAGATCGGAGGGCTATCTCCTACGAGCAGTACTTC | CASSQDRRAISYEQYF | - | TRBJ2-7 | TRBV4-1 | -
TGCGCCAGCAGCCCACGGAAGGGGTACTCCTACAATGAGCAGTTCTTC | CASSPRKGYSYNEQFF | - | TRBJ2-1 | TRBV5-1 | -
TGTGCCAGCAGTTACTCGATCGGGGATGAGCAGTTCTTC | CASSYSIGDEQFF | - | TRBJ2-1 | TRBV6-6 | -
TGTGCCAGCAGCCCACCCGGGACAGGGGGCAGTGAGCAGTTCTTC | CASSPPGTGGSEQFF | TRBD1 | TRBJ2-1 | TRBV7-9 | once
TGTGCCAGCAGCTTGTACGTACAGGGGTCTTCACCCCTCCACTTT | CASSLYVQGSSPLHF | TRBD1 | TRBJ1-6 | TRBV5-5 | once
TGTGCCAGTAGTAACCACCGGGACAGGGTCGAAAATCAGCCCCAGCATTTT | CASSNHRDRVENQPQHF | TRBD1 | TRBJ1-5 | TRBV19 | few
TGTGCCAGCAGTTACGGTCGGACCGGGGAGCTGTTTTTT | CASSYGRTGELFF | - | TRBJ2-2 | TRBV6-4 | -
TGCGCCAGCAGCCAAGAAGGTCTAGCGGGCTCAGTCGAGCAGTACTTC | CASSQEGLAGSVEQYF | TRBD2 | TRBJ2-7 | TRBV4-1 | few
TGTGCCAGCAGCCCGGGACTAGCGCATGAGCAGTTCTTC | CASSPGLAHEQFF | TRBD2 | TRBJ2-1 | TRBV7-9 | -
TGTGCCAGCAGCGGGCAGGGTGAAAACACCGGGGAGCTGTTTTTT | CASSGQGENTGELFF | - | TRBJ2-2 | TRBV9 | once
TGTGCCAGCACCCCCGGGAGCACCGGGGAGCTGTTTTTT | CASTPGSTGELFF | - | TRBJ2-2 | TRBV19 | few
TGTGCCAGCAGCCGGGAGGATAATTCACCCCTCCACTTT | CASSREDNSPLHF | - | TRBJ1-6 | TRBV4-2 | -
TGTGCTAGTGGTTTGCCTTCCGACAGGGTGAGCGGCTACACCTTC | CASGLPSDRVSGYTF | TRBD1 | TRBJ1-2 | TRBV12-5 | -
TGTGCCAGCAGCTTGGGTCAGGGGGGTAGCTCCTATAATTCACCCCTCCACTTT | CASSLGQGGSSYNSPLHF | TRBD1 | TRBJ1-6 | TRBV5-4 | -
TGTGCCAGCAGCGAGGGACAGGGAACCCCTCACTTTTATGGCTACACCTTC | CASSEGQGTPHFYGYTF | TRBD1 | TRBJ1-2 | TRBV5-5 | few
TGCGCCAGCAGCCAAGAAATCCACTGGTTCTTC | CASSQEIHWFF | - | TRBJ2-1 | TRBV4-1 | -